A selection of T cell receptor beta chains follows, all from one sample in a study of PD-L1 blockade in urothelial cancer. Clones were sequenced by immunoSEQ multiplex PCR, and TCRdb holds only the in-frame ones, with some missing. Here the sample spans tens of thousands of clones, 88% being singletons. Specimen: PBMCs, collected around atezolizumab (anti-PD-L1) treatment. The source is a man between 60 and 75 years old with urothelial cancer. CDR3s include the opening cysteine and the closing phenylalanine or tryptophan. A D gene is named only where the DNA matches it firmly. Expanded clones are given a class, and other clones once, few, many or no size at all.

CDR3nt: TGTGCCAGCAGCGGGCCGGGACATTACAATGAGCAGTTCTTC
CDR3aa: CASSGPGHYNEQFF
v_gene: TRBV9
d_gene: .
j_gene: TRBJ2-1
abundance: .

CDR3nt: TGTGCCAGCACCCTCCGGGTTTTCTCCTACGAGCAGTACTTC
CDR3aa: CASTLRVFSYEQYF
v_gene: TRBV7-8
d_gene: .
j_gene: TRBJ2-7
abundance: .

CDR3nt: TGCGCCAGCAGCGACGGACAGGGGGCCTTTGGTGAGCAGTACTTC
CDR3aa: CASSDGQGAFGEQYF
v_gene: TRBV5-1
d_gene: TRBD1
j_gene: TRBJ2-7
abundance: .

CDR3nt: TGTGCCAGCAGCGCACGAGGTAGCGGGAAATACAATGAGCAGTTCTTC
CDR3aa: CASSARGSGKYNEQFF
v_gene: TRBV11-2
d_gene: TRBD2
j_gene: TRBJ2-1
abundance: .

CDR3nt: TGTGCCAGCAGCGTAGGGCCCAACCGGGAGCTGTTTTTT
CDR3aa: CASSVGPNRELFF
v_gene: TRBV9
d_gene: .
j_gene: TRBJ2-2
abundance: .

CDR3nt: TGTGCCAGCAACCTAAGACCCCGGGGTGGCTACACCTTC
CDR3aa: CASNLRPRGGYTF
v_gene: TRBV5-6
d_gene: .
j_gene: TRBJ1-2
abundance: .

CDR3nt: TGTGCCAGCAGTTACAGGGCGGGCAGCTCCTACAATGAGCAGTTCTTC
CDR3aa: CASSYRAGSSYNEQFF
v_gene: TRBV6-5
d_gene: .
j_gene: TRBJ2-1
abundance: .

CDR3nt: TGCGCCAGCAGCTTCTCGGGACAGGGAGTACAAGAGACCCAGTACTTC
CDR3aa: CASSFSGQGVQETQYF
v_gene: TRBV5-1
d_gene: TRBD1
j_gene: TRBJ2-5
abundance: .

CDR3nt: TGTGCCAGCAGCGGCCCTGGGGGAGGCCAAGAGACCCAGTACTTC
CDR3aa: CASSGPGGGQETQYF
v_gene: TRBV9
d_gene: .
j_gene: TRBJ2-5
abundance: .

CDR3nt: TGTGCCAGCAGCTTAATCTATCAAAGCTCCTACAATGAGCAGTTCTTC
CDR3aa: CASSLIYQSSYNEQFF
v_gene: TRBV7-3
d_gene: .
j_gene: TRBJ2-1
abundance: once

CDR3nt: TGCGCCAGCAGCCTCAGGGACTCTGGGGCCAACGTCCTGACTTTC
CDR3aa: CASSLRDSGANVLTF
v_gene: TRBV5-1
d_gene: .
j_gene: TRBJ2-6
abundance: .

CDR3nt: TGTGCCAGCTCACTTCCAGGGGGCACTGAAGCTTTCTTT
CDR3aa: CASSLPGGTEAFF
v_gene: TRBV18
d_gene: TRBD1
j_gene: TRBJ1-1
abundance: .

CDR3nt: TGTGCCAGCAGGGATACAGGGTGGGGAGCTTTCTTT
CDR3aa: CASRDTGWGAFF
v_gene: TRBV2
d_gene: .
j_gene: TRBJ1-1
abundance: .

CDR3nt: TGCGCCAGCAGCACAGGGTCAGATACGCAGTATTTT
CDR3aa: CASSTGSDTQYF
v_gene: TRBV4-3
d_gene: .
j_gene: TRBJ2-3
abundance: .

CDR3nt: TGTGCCAGCACCCCCTCGGGATACACCGGGGAGCTGTTTTTT
CDR3aa: CASTPSGYTGELFF
v_gene: TRBV6-5
d_gene: .
j_gene: TRBJ2-2
abundance: .

CDR3nt: TGTGCCAGCAGCTTTGGGACAGGGGTTCAGCCCCAGCATTTT
CDR3aa: CASSFGTGVQPQHF
v_gene: TRBV13
d_gene: TRBD1
j_gene: TRBJ1-5
abundance: few